Each of the 30 T cell receptor beta chains below was sequenced from the same sample in a study of radiation and T cells in renal cell carcinoma. Clones were read by immunoSEQ multiplex PCR, and TCRdb kept only the in-frame ones, dropping some. The profile shows tens of thousands of clones, 80% of them singletons. This sample's time point: baseline pretreatment blood. Treatment denoted: 15 Gy SBRT to primary tumor, nephrectomy 4 weeks later. The sample consisted of blood, taken from a patient whose treatment included radiotherapy and nephrectomy. Receptor source: a man aged 55 to 70 with renal cell carcinoma.

J is TRBJ2-7 and V is TRBV30, with D maybe TRBD2 (6 bases). The CDR3 extends over 13 amino acids. From germline, CDR1 is GTSNPN and CDR2 SVGIG (reference sequence). Deletions cut 4 bases from V and 3 bases from J, with 13 bases between. CDR3 DNA sequence: TGTGCCTGGAATCGGGAGTCTGGCTACGAGCAGTACTTC. It specifies CAWNRESGYEQYF. Full variable domain (outside the CDR3, taken from reference TRBV30 and TRBJ2-7): SQTIHQWPATLVQPVGSPLSLECTVEGTSNPNLYWYRQAAGRGLQLLFYSVGIGQISSEVPQNLSASRPQDRQFILSSKKLLLSDSGFYLCAWNRESGYEQYFGPGTRLTVT.

The V and J genes are TRBV21-1 and TRBJ2-1; no DNA check was done on the table's D call, TRBD2. TRBV21-1 is recorded as a pseudogene. The CDR3 extends over 16 amino acids. CDR3 loop: CASTAGGPLLGNEQFF. CDR3 DNA: TGTGCCAGCACGGCGGGAGGGCCCCTGTTGGGAAATGAGCAGTTCTTC.

The CDR3 loop is CASRPGQSSYEQYF. CDR3 DNA: TGTGCCAGCAGACCGGGTCAGAGCTCCTACGAGCAGTACTTC. The rearrangement uses TRBV28 and TRBJ2-7; unclear D gene. This CDR3 has 14 amino acids. Trimming took off 6 bases at V and 0 bases at J, with 12 bases between the two ends. The germline V gene encodes CDR1 MDHEN and CDR2 SYDVKM.

The V and J genes are TRBV4-1 and TRBJ2-7, with 7 bases matching TRBD1. From germline, CDR1 is MGHRA and CDR2 YSYEKL. CDR3 size: 13 residues. V lost 8 bases, J lost 2 bases, and 6 bases stayed unmatched. The CDR3 is CASSGQLTYEQYF. DNA of the CDR3: TGCGCCAGCTCGGGACAGTTAACCTACGAGCAGTACTTC.

The rearrangement joins TRBV7-3 to TRBJ2-5; 8 bases fit TRBD1. Germline CDR1 SGHTA, CDR2 FQGTGA. CDR3 length: 13 residues. With 5 bases clipped from V and 4 bases from J, the junction kept 3 bases outside the gene matches. CDR3 residues: CASSTGTGETQYF. For the CDR3, the DNA is TGTGCCAGCAGCACGGGGACAGGAGAGACCCAGTACTTC.

V is TRBV7-8 and J is TRBJ1-2; D gene unclear. V shed 3 bases and J shed 4 bases, with 9 bases lying between them. Germline values: CDR1 SGHVS, CDR2 FQNEAQ. This CDR3 has 13 amino acids. CDR3 nucleotide sequence: TGTGCCAGCAGCTTGGCCTTGAGCTATGGCTACACCTTC. Translated, it gives CASSLALSYGYTF.

The rearrangement uses TRBV5-1 and TRBJ2-3; possibly TRBD1 for D (6 bases). The CDR3 contains 17 residues. Trimming stripped 3 bases from V and 4 bases from J, with 21 bases between. Germline loops: CDR1 SGHRS, CDR2 YFSETQ. For the CDR3, the DNA is TGCGCCAGCAGCTATACCAACAGGGTCGATTGGGCAGATACGCAGTATTTT. Residues: CASSYTNRVDWADTQYF. The variable domain in full, with the rest retrieved from reference TRBV5-1 and TRBJ2-3, is KAGVTQTPRYLIKTRGQQVTLSCSPISGHRSVSWYQQTPGQGLQFLFEYFSETQRNKGNFPGRFSGRQFSNSRSEMNVSTLELGDSALYLCASSYTNRVDWADTQYFGPGTRLTVL.

The rearrangement joins TRBV9 to TRBJ2-1; 8 bases fit TRBD2. This CDR3 has 17 amino acids. V lost 0 bases and J lost 5; bases outside the gene matches: 10. CDR1 and CDR2 from the germline V gene are SGDLS and YYNGEE. The CDR3 protein is CASSVGPGAGGDNEQFF. The CDR3 bases are TGTGCCAGCAGCGTAGGACCAGGGGCGGGAGGAGACAATGAGCAGTTCTTC.

The V gene is TRBV6-1, the J gene TRBJ2-3, with D perhaps matching TRBD2 (5 bases). The germline CDR1 and CDR2 sequences are MNHNS and SASEGT. There are 14 residues in the CDR3. V was shortened by 7 bases and J by 4 bases, with 15 bases between the two germline ends. The CDR3: CASTRTSFADTQYF. The CDR3, as DNA: TGTGCCAGCACCCGAACTAGTTTCGCAGATACGCAGTATTTT.

Many counts were recorded for this clone. The sample has other DNA sequences that encode this CDR3 too. This sequence joins TRBV5-6 and TRBJ2-7, with D possibly matching TRBD1 (6 bases). CDR3 length equals 16 residues. Trimming took off 0 bases at V and 1 base at J, with 14 bases between the two ends. Germline loops: CDR1 SGHDT, CDR2 YYEEEE. In DNA, the CDR3 is TGTGCCAGCAGCTTGGAGGGGGTTCGAAGATCCTACGAGCAGTACTTC. Its protein product is CASSLEGVRRSYEQYF.

The V call is TRBV27, the J call TRBJ2-3; 8 nucleotides match TRBD2. Per the germline V gene, CDR1 is MNHEY and CDR2 is SMNVEV (reference sequence). Trimming at V came to 4 bases and at J to 4 bases, leaving 10 bases not matched to a gene. The CDR3 has 16 residues. The CDR3 DNA reads as TGTGCCAGCAGTTCCCGCTCGGGAGGGCCGGCAGATACGCAGTATTTT. It is translated as CASSSRSGGPADTQYF.

The chain couples TRBV7-9 to TRBJ1-1; D gene ambiguous. The CDR3 contains 12 residues. V shed 5 bases and J shed 0 bases, with 4 bases lying between them. Per the germline V gene, CDR1 is SEHNR and CDR2 is FQNEAQ (reference sequence). CDR3 loop: CASSPMNTEAFF. The CDR3 DNA is TGTGCCAGCAGCCCAATGAACACTGAAGCTTTCTTT.

This clone was detected only a few times. The chain is built from TRBV6-1 and TRBJ1-2; D gene ambiguous. This CDR3 comprises 16 residues. Deletions cut 0 bases from V and 4 bases from J, with 15 bases between. Germline assignment: CDR1 MNHNS and CDR2 SASEGT. CDR3: CASSEAPQYSPYGYTF. In nucleotides, the CDR3 is TGTGCCAGCAGTGAAGCGCCCCAGTACAGCCCCTATGGCTACACCTTC.

This chain joins TRBV6-5 and TRBJ1-6, with D possibly TRBD1 on 6 matching bases. Germline CDR1 and CDR2: MNHEY and SVGAGI. V lost 0 bases, J lost 9 bases, and 9 bases lay in between. This CDR3 comprises 14 residues. Written as DNA, the CDR3 is TGTGCCAGCAGTTACTCGGGGGCTTTTTCACCCCTCCACTTT. Translating gives CASSYSGAFSPLHF.

The J gene is TRBJ1-1, the V gene TRBV2; D is unresolved. The germline V and J ends were trimmed by 6 bases and 7 bases, with 18 bases remaining between them. The CDR3 spans 14 residues. Germline-derived CDR1 and CDR2 are SNHLY and FYNNEI. The CDR3 DNA reads as TGTGCCAGCAGCCCGGACCGCGGGTGGCTTGAAGCTTTCTTT. This gives the protein CASSPDRGWLEAFF.

This chain connects TRBV7-3 to TRBJ2-1; D ambiguous. Germline V gene data show CDR1 as SGHTA and CDR2 as FQGTGA. V was shortened by 5 bases and J by 1 base, with 12 bases between the two germline ends. This CDR3 contains 15 residues. The CDR3 region has the DNA TGTGCCAGCAGCCTCACCGCGAATTCCTACAATGAGCAGTTCTTC. Its protein product is CASSLTANSYNEQFF.

The chain joins TRBV27 to TRBJ1-5; D might be TRBD1 (5 bases). The CDR3 runs 15 residues. Trimming removed 2 bases at V and 7 bases at J, with 15 bases between. Germline V CDR1 and CDR2: MNHEY, SMNVEV (reference sequence). Here the CDR3 reads CASSLEGQGRQPQHF. The CDR3, as DNA: TGTGCCAGCAGTTTAGAGGGGCAAGGTAGGCAGCCCCAGCATTTT.

The chain has TRBV6-5 and TRBJ1-1; 8 positions agree with TRBD1. The ends lost 4 bases at V and 2 bases at J; junction bases unmatched: 3. The germline CDR1 and CDR2 sequences are MNHEY and SVGAGI. The CDR3 runs to 14 residues. Here the CDR3 reads CASSFGQGNTEAFF. As DNA, the CDR3 is TGTGCCAGCAGTTTCGGACAGGGTAACACTGAAGCTTTCTTT.

This clone was detected once. The genes are TRBV5-4 and TRBJ2-3; 12 bases line up with TRBD2. Trimming took 3 bases from V and 6 from J; bases not matched to a gene: 8. The germline V gene has CDR1 SGHNT and CDR2 YYREEE (reference sequence). The CDR3 has 16 amino acids. This chain's CDR3 is CASSSRLAGVGDTQYF. The CDR3 region has the DNA TGTGCCAGCAGCTCCCGACTAGCGGGAGTCGGGGATACGCAGTATTTT.

The J gene is TRBJ2-1, the V gene TRBV7-2, with TRBD1 identical over 10 bases. Trimming removed 5 bases from V and 14 bases from J; junction bases left unmatched: 6. CDR1 and CDR2 (germline): SGHTA, FQGNSA. The CDR3 is 12 amino acids. DNA for the CDR3: TGTGCCAGCAGCCCACCGGGACAGGGGAAGTTCTTC. Encoded protein: CASSPPGQGKFF. The complete variable domain, with remaining parts taken from reference TRBV7-2 and TRBJ2-1, reads GAGVSQSPSNKVTEKGKDVELRCDPISGHTALYWYRQSLGQGLEFLIYFQGNSAPDKSGLPSDRFSAERTGGSVSTLTIQRTQQEDSAVYLCASSPPGQGKFFGPGTRLTVL.

The V gene is TRBV18, the J gene TRBJ2-7; D remains ambiguous. The CDR3 sequence is 14 residues long. With 4 bases removed from V and 0 bases from J, the gap between germline ends came to 10 bases. Germline loops: CDR1 KGHSH, CDR2 LQKENI. CDR3 residues: CASSLGANSYEQYF. The CDR3 nucleotides are TGTGCCAGCTCACTCGGTGCCAACTCCTACGAGCAGTACTTC.

The V and J genes are TRBV19 and TRBJ2-6, with unresolved D. Trimming pared 6 bases from V and 2 bases from J, leaving 5 bases between. Germline-derived CDR1 and CDR2 are LNHDA and SQIVND (reference sequence). This CDR3 has 13 residues. The CDR3 loop is CASSPTGANVLTF. The CDR3 bases are TGTGCCAGTAGCCCAACTGGGGCCAACGTCCTGACTTTC.

This chain links TRBV7-9 with TRBJ2-7, with TRBD2 identical over 9 bases. Germline CDR1 and CDR2: SEHNR and FQNEAQ (reference sequence). Germline trimming cut 5 bases from V and 6 bases from J; bases unmatched to any gene: 14. The CDR3 contains 16 residues. The CDR3 loop is CASSRWVPVSGGEQYF. The CDR3 bases are TGTGCCAGCAGCCGATGGGTTCCAGTTAGCGGGGGCGAGCAGTACTTC.

This chain links TRBV14 with TRBJ2-1; D may be TRBD2 (6 bases). Germline values: CDR1 SGHDN, CDR2 FVKESK. Trimming took off 6 bases at V and 10 bases at J, with 19 bases between the two ends. This CDR3 comprises 14 residues. The CDR3 sequence is CASSIAGSMSEQFF. In DNA, the CDR3 is TGTGCCAGCAGTATAGCCGGGAGTATGAGCGAGCAGTTCTTC.

The chain carries TRBV6-1 and TRBJ2-7; 8 nucleotides line up with TRBD1. V shed 4 bases, J shed 9 bases, and the junction held 11 bases outside the gene matches. The CDR3 sequence is 14 residues long. CDR1 is MNHNS, CDR2 SASEGT, per germline. The CDR3: CASSASDRDRSQYF. The CDR3 nucleotides read TGTGCCAGCAGTGCCTCGGACAGGGACCGGTCGCAGTACTTC.

The chain recombines TRBV30 with TRBJ2-1; TRBD1 matches at 8 bases. This CDR3 contains 14 residues. Germline V gives CDR1 GTSNPN, CDR2 SVGIG (reference sequence). V was pared by 5 bases and J by 3 bases, with 6 bases of the junction left unmatched. The CDR3 spells CAWRGTGYYNEQFF. The CDR3 nucleotides are TGTGCCTGGCGGGGGACAGGCTACTACAATGAGCAGTTCTTC.

V gene TRBV20-1 combines with J gene TRBJ2-5; D not certain. The CDR3 spans 10 residues. The germline V gene has CDR1 DFQATT and CDR2 SNEGSKA (reference sequence). Trimming left V 5 bases short and J 5 bases short, with 6 bases between. CDR3 coding DNA: TGCAGTGCTCACTGGGAGACCCAGTACTTC. This gives the protein CSAHWETQYF.

The CDR3 protein is CASSSFRSSYEQYF. In DNA, the CDR3 is TGTGCCAGCAGCTCTTTTAGGTCCTCCTACGAGCAGTACTTC. This chain uses TRBV7-2 with TRBJ2-7, with unresolved D. The CDR3 has 14 residues. The ends were cut back, 4 bases at V and 0 bases at J, with 10 bases in the middle. The germline CDR1 and CDR2 sequences are SGHTA and FQGNSA.

CDR3 sequence reads: CASRTNWGGGNQPQHF. The CDR3 DNA reads as TGTGCCAGTAGGACTAATTGGGGGGGTGGCAATCAGCCCCAGCATTTT. This sequence joins TRBV19 and TRBJ1-5, with D perhaps matching TRBD1 (5 bases). V was shortened by 6 bases and J by 2 bases, with 17 bases between the two germline ends. CDR3 size: 16 residues. Germline CDR1 and CDR2: LNHDA and SQIVND (reference sequence).

In DNA form, the CDR3 reads TGTGCCAGCAGACCGACTAGCGGGAGATACGAGCAGTACTTC. It specifies CASRPTSGRYEQYF. The rearrangement links TRBV6-5 to TRBJ2-7; 12 bases match TRBD2. The CDR3 runs to 14 residues. Germline lookup yields CDR1 MNHEY and CDR2 SVGAGI. The ends lost 6 bases at V and 4 bases at J; junction bases unmatched: 4.